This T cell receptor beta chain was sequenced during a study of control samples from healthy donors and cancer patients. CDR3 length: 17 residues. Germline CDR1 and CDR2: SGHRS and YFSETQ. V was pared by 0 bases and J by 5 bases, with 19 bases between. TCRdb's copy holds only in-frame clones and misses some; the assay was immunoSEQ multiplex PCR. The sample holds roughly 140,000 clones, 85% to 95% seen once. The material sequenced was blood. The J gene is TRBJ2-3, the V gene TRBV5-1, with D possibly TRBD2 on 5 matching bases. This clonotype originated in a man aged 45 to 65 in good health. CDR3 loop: CASSLADYRLYGDTQYF. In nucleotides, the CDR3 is TGCGCCAGCAGCTTGGCCGACTACAGACTTTATGGAGATACGCAGTATTTT.